This T cell receptor beta chain was sequenced for a study of T cell responses to AZD1222 COVID-19 vaccine. V was cut by 11 bases and J by 5 bases, with 21 bases left in between. CDR1 MDHEN and CDR2 SYDVKM come from the germline V gene. This CDR3 is 14 amino acids long. Assay used: immunoSEQ multiplex PCR; TCRdb lists only in-frame clones, some missing. The sample yields just over 150,000 clones, about nine tenths seen once. This receptor was identified in an adult who received the AZD1222 COVID-19 vaccine. The rearrangement joins TRBV28 to TRBJ1-1; D may be TRBD1 (5 bases). Here the sequenced sample was peripheral blood, taken 28 days after the second AZD1222 dose. For the CDR3, the DNA is TGTGCCGCAACCAGGGCGGTAGGCGAGACTGAAGCTTTCTTT. Residues: CAATRAVGETEAFF. Together with reference TRBV28 and TRBJ1-1, the CDR3 gives the full variable domain: DVKVTQSSRYLVKRTGEKVFLECVQDMDHENMFWYRQDPGLGLRLIYFSYDVKMKEKGDIPEGYSVSREKKERFSLILESASTNQTSMYLCAATRAVGETEAFFGQGTRLTVV.